The TCR beta chain under discussion was sequenced for a study of Ad26.COV2.S vaccination and SARS-CoV-2 variants. Across the study: Ad26.COV2.S, an intramuscular injection, was given once or twice 56 days apart.

The V gene lost 0 bases and the J gene lost 4 bases, with 10 bases spanning the gap. This CDR3 spans 15 amino acids. From germline, CDR1 is ENHRY and CDR2 SYGVKD. The sample's treatment: roughly 19 received Ad26.COV2.S at low or high dose, single or two shots; roughly five received placebo; per-sample allocation not given. Day 63 following the first vaccine or placebo injection was when the samples were taken. The sample came from a Boston adult aged 18-55 years. On this clone: Its specificity is not known.

Sequencing used immunoSEQ multiplex PCR; TCRdb keeps in-frame clones, though not all of them. The data show approximately 480,000 clones, around 88% seen once. Study-wide findings and caveats: In TCR breadth and depth analyses, total T cell responses may have been underestimated. Breadth of non-spike TCRs did not differ between vaccinees and placebo recipients.

This chain links TRBV10-3 with TRBJ2-1, with D maybe TRBD2 (5 bases). The source was peripheral blood, collected in a trial of Ad26.COV2.S vaccine versus placebo. The clonotype originates from a person aged 18-60 years who received the Ad26.COV2.S COVID-19 vaccine or a placebo. The CDR3 sequence: CAISESRTLYNEQFF. The CDR3 DNA reads TGTGCCATCAGTGAGTCCAGGACTCTTTACAATGAGCAGTTCTTC.